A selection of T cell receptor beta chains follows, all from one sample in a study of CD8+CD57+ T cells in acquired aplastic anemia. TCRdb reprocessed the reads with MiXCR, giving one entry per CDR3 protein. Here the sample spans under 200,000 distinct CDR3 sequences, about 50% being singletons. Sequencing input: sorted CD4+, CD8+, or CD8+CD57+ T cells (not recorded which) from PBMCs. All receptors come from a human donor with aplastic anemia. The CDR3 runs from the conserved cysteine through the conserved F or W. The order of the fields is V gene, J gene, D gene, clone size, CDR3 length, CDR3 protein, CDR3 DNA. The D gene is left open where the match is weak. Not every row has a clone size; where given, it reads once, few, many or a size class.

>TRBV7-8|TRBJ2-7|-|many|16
CASSLAPSGGSYEQYF
TGTGCCAGCAGCTTAGCCCCCTCTGGGGGGTCCTACGAGCAGTACTTC
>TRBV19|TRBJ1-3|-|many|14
CASSILGSGNTIYF
TGTGCCAGTAGTATACTAGGGTCTGGAAACACCATATATTTT
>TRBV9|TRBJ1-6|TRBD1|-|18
CASSTTPGGPSIFSPLHF
TGTGCCAGCAGCACAACCCCAGGGGGCCCCTCGATCTTCTCACCCCTCCACTTT
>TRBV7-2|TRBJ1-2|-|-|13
CASSLSGSWGYTF
TGTGCCAGCAGCCTCTCAGGGTCGTGGGGCTACACCTTC
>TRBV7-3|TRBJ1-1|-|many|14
CASSLAGSGTEAFF
TGTGCCAGCAGCCTAGCGGGGTCGGGAACTGAAGCTTTCTTT
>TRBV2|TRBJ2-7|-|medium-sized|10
CASRPYEQYF
TGTGCCAGCAGGCCCTACGAGCAGTACTTC
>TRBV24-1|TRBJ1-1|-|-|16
CATSDSGGGPIAEAFF
TGTGCCACCAGTGATTCCGGCGGGGGTCCTATCGCCGAAGCTTTCTTT
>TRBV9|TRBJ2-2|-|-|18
CASSVVGGTWRTTGELFF
TGTGCCAGCAGCGTAGTAGGGGGGACATGGAGGACCACCGGGGAGCTGTTTTTT
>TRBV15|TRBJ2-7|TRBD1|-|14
CATSSWDRPYEPYF
TGTGCCACCAGCAGTTGGGACAGGCCCTACGAGCCGTACTTC
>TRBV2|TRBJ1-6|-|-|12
CASTSLNSPLHF
TGTGCCAGCACCTCTTTAAATTCACCCCTCCACTTT
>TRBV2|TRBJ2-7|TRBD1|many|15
CASSENPPGGYEQYF
TGTGCCAGCAGTGAAAATCCTCCAGGGGGATACGAGCAGTACTTC
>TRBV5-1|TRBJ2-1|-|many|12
CASSLSGNEQFF
TGCGCCAGCAGCTTATCTGGGAATGAGCAGTTCTTC
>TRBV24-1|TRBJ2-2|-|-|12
CAPSSPAGELFF
TGTGCCCCCAGTTCCCCCGCCGGGGAGCTGTTTTTT
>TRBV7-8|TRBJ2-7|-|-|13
CASVREVSYEQYF
TGTGCCAGCGTGAGGGAAGTTTCCTACGAGCAGTACTTC
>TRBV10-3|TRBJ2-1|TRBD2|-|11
CASGGTNEQFF
TGTGCCAGCGGGGGGACAAATGAGCAGTTCTTC
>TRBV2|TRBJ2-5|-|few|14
CASSEQGGEETQYF
TGTGCCAGCAGCGAACAGGGGGGGGAGGAGACCCAGTACTTC
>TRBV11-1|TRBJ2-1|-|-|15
CASQDGFRGHNEQFF
TGTGCCAGTCAAGACGGTTTTAGGGGCCACAATGAGCAGTTCTTC
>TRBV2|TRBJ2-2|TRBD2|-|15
CASSGRGGHTGELFF
TGTGCCAGCAGTGGGCGGGGGGGTCACACCGGGGAGCTGTTTTTT
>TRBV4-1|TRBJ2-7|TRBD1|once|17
CASSQAPQGPSSYEQYF
TGCGCCAGCAGCCAAGCTCCACAGGGGCCCAGCTCCTACGAGCAGTACTTC
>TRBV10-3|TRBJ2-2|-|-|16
CAISEATGFNTGELFF
TGTGCCATCAGTGAGGCGACGGGCTTCAACACCGGGGAGCTGTTTTTT
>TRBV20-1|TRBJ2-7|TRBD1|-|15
CSAVGIGTGMNEQYF
TGCAGTGCTGTAGGAATCGGGACAGGGATGAACGAGCAGTACTTC
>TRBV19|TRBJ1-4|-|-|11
CASSMGLKLFF
TGTGCCAGTAGCATGGGGTTGAAACTGTTTTTT
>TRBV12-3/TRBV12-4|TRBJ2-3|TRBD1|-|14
CASSFGQGRQSQYF
TGTGCCAGCAGTTTCGGACAGGGACGGCAGTCACAGTATTTT
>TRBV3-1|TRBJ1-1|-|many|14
CASSQDEGYTEAFF
TGTGCCAGCAGCCAAGATGAGGGGTACACTGAAGCTTTCTTT
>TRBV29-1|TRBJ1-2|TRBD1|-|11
CSAGDRDGYTF
TGCAGCGCTGGGGACAGGGATGGCTACACCTTC
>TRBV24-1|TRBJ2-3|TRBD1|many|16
CATSDFKDRGQDTQYF
TGTGCCACCAGTGATTTCAAGGACAGGGGGCAAGATACGCAGTATTTT
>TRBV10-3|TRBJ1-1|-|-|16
CAISESILGWNTEAFF
TGTGCCATCAGTGAGTCGATCCTCGGGTGGAACACTGAAGCTTTCTTT
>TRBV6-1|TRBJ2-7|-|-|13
CASSVRQAYEQYF
TGTGCCAGCAGTGTCCGACAGGCATACGAGCAGTACTTC
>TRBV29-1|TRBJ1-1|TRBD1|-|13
CSVGQGGGSGAFF
TGCAGCGTTGGACAGGGAGGAGGGTCGGGAGCTTTCTTT
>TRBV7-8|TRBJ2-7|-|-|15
CASSKTGCERGEQYF
TGTGCCAGCAGCAAGACAGGGTGCGAGCGGGGGGAGCAGTACTTC
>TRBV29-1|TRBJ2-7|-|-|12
CSVVTGSYEQYF
TGCAGCGTCGTGACAGGTTCCTACGAGCAGTACTTC
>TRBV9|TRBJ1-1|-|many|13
CASSVTMLAEAFF
TGTGCCAGCAGCGTCACTATGTTGGCTGAAGCTTTCTTT
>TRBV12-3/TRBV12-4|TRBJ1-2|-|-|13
CASSAFRGGGYTF
TGTGCCAGCAGTGCCTTCAGGGGAGGCGGCTACACCTTC
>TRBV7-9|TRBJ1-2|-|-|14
CASSLEGGSYGYTF
TGTGCCAGCAGCTTAGAGGGGGGTTCCTATGGCTACACCTTC
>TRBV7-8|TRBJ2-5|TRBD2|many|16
CASSLWAGGPGETQYF
TGTGCCAGCAGCTTATGGGCGGGGGGGCCCGGAGAGACCCAGTACTTC
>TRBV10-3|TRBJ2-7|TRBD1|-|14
CAIRTTGVAYEQYF
TGTGCCATCAGGACTACAGGGGTTGCCTACGAGCAGTACTTC
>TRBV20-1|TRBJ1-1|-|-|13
CSARGDMNTEAFF
TGCAGTGCTAGAGGTGACATGAACACTGAAGCTTTCTTT
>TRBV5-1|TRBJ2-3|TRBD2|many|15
CASILLAGAVDTQYF
TGCGCCAGCATCCTGTTAGCGGGAGCAGTAGATACGCAGTATTTT
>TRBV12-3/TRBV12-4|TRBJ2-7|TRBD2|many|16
CASSGGLARFSYEQYF
TGTGCCAGCAGTGGGGGACTAGCGAGATTCTCCTACGAGCAGTACTTC
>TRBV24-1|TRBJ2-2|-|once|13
CATSDVDTGELFF
TGTGCCACCAGTGATGTCGACACCGGGGAGCTGTTTTTT
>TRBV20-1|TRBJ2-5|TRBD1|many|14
CSSTRDSSRETQYF
TGCAGTTCCACCCGGGACAGTTCACGGGAGACCCAGTACTTC
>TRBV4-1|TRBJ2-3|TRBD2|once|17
CASSLGTSGGEWDTQCF
TGCGCCAGCAGCCTAGGGACTAGCGGGGGTGAGTGGGATACGCAGTGTTTT
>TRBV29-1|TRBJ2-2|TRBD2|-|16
CSVGSQAGGLTGELFF
TGCAGCGTTGGGTCCCAGGCGGGGGGGCTAACCGGGGAGCTGTTTTTT
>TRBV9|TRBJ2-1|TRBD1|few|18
CASSVSGTGGLGYNEQFF
TGTGCCAGCAGCGTTTCCGGGACAGGGGGCTTGGGGTACAATGAGCAGTTCTTC
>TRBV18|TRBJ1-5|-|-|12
CASSGEGQPQHF
TGTGCCAGCTCCGGAGAGGGTCAGCCCCAGCATTTT
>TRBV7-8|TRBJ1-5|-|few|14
CASSSTGSSQPQHF
TGTGCCAGCAGCTCTACAGGGTCCAGTCAGCCCCAGCATTTT
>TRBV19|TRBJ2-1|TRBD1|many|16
CASSIGTGGFYNEQFF
TGTGCCAGTAGTATCGGCACAGGGGGCTTCTACAATGAGCAGTTCTTC
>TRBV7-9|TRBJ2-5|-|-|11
CASTAQETQYF
TGTGCGTCGACAGCCCAAGAGACCCAGTACTTC
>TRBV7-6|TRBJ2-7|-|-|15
CASSLAGSSSYVQYF
TGTGCCAGCAGCTTAGCGGGCAGTAGCTCCTACGTGCAGTACTTC
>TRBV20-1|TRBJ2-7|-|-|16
CSAPLSSRDFGNEQYF
-